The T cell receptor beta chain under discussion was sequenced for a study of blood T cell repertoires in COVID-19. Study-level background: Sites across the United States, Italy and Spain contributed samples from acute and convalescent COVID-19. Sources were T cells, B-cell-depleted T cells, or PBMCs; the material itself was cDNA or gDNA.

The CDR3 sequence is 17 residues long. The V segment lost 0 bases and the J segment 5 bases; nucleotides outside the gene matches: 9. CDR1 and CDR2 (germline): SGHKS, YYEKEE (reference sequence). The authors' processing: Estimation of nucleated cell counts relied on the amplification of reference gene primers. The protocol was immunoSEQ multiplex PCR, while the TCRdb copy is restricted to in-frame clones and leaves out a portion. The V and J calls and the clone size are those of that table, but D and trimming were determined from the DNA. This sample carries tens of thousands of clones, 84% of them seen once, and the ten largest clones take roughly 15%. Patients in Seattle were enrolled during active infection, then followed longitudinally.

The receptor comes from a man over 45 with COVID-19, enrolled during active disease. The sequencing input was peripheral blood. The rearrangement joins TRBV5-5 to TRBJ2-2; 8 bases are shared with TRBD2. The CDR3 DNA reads TGTGCCAGCAGCTTGGGCTTTTTTACGGGGGGGACCGGGGAGCTGTTTTTT. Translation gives CASSLGFFTGGTGELFF.